Only a few counts were recorded for the clone carrying this T cell receptor (beta chain). Participants comprised healthy donors of bone marrow. The PCR ran on 60 Vbeta and 13 Jbeta primers. TCRdb keeps only in-frame clones here, not all; method: immunoSEQ multiplex PCR. The sample has hundreds of thousands of clones, more than 65% seen once; the top ten hold approximately 0.6%. This sample is part of a study of cytomegalovirus exposure and HLA in healthy donors. Sequences were obtained from PBMCs. The clonotype comes from a young man in good health and CMV-seronegative.

For the CDR3, the DNA is TGCGCCAGCAGCCTTTCTCCTAGCGGAACCTACGAGCAGTACTTC. Residues: CASSLSPSGTYEQYF. The chain is built from TRBV4-1 and TRBJ2-7; 7 bases line up with TRBD2. This CDR3 has 15 amino acids. Unmatched junction bases numbered 8, after V lost 4 bases and J lost 2 bases. The V gene's germline CDR1 is MGHRA and CDR2 YSYEKL.